The rows below give T cell receptor beta chains drawn from one sample of a study of cytomegalovirus exposure and HLA in healthy donors. Method: immunoSEQ multiplex PCR; TCRdb's copy keeps in-frame clones and lacks some. There are roughly 120,000 clones in the sample; 79% occur only once, and about 2% lies in the top ten. Sequenced material: PBMCs. These receptors all stem from a man younger than 35 in good health and CMV-seronegative. CDR3s include the opening cysteine and the closing phenylalanine or tryptophan. Each record gives: clone size, D gene, V gene, J gene, CDR3 protein, CDR3 DNA. D genes are given only for firm matches. Not all rows give a size; the values are once, few, many and, for expanded clones, a class.

abundance: -
d_gene: -
v_gene: TRBV9
j_gene: TRBJ2-7
CDR3aa: CASSVELSYEQYF
CDR3nt: TGTGCCAGCAGCGTCGAGCTCTCCTACGAGCAGTACTTC

abundance: -
d_gene: TRBD2
v_gene: TRBV4-2
j_gene: TRBJ2-3
CDR3aa: CASSQDRVSGSSADTQYF
CDR3nt: TGTGCCAGCAGCCAAGATCGCGTTAGCGGGAGTTCCGCAGATACGCAGTATTTT

abundance: -
d_gene: -
v_gene: TRBV5-8
j_gene: TRBJ1-1
CDR3aa: CASSQDGEGGGSNTEAFF
CDR3nt: TGCGCCAGCAGCCAAGATGGGGAGGGTGGGGGGTCAAACACTGAAGCTTTCTTT

abundance: -
d_gene: -
v_gene: TRBV7-2
j_gene: TRBJ2-2
CDR3aa: CASSPRPDSFMGGELFF
CDR3nt: TGTGCCAGCAGCCCGCGGCCGGATTCCTTTATGGGCGGGGAGCTGTTTTTT

abundance: -
d_gene: -
v_gene: TRBV5-8
j_gene: TRBJ2-7
CDR3aa: CASSLGQGPAYEQYF
CDR3nt: TGTGCCAGCAGCTTGGGGCAGGGGCCCGCCTACGAGCAGTACTTC

abundance: -
d_gene: TRBD1
v_gene: TRBV2
j_gene: TRBJ2-2
CDR3aa: CASRQTGGAPGELFF
CDR3nt: TGTGCCAGCAGGCAGACAGGGGGCGCCCCCGGGGAGCTGTTTTTT

abundance: few
d_gene: -
v_gene: TRBV28
j_gene: TRBJ1-2
CDR3aa: CASSKLPSAGENYGYTF
CDR3nt: TGTGCCAGCAGCAAACTGCCATCGGCAGGCGAAAACTATGGCTACACCTTC

abundance: -
d_gene: -
v_gene: TRBV30
j_gene: TRBJ1-2
CDR3aa: CACTQGLGYGYTF
CDR3nt: TGTGCCTGCACTCAGGGATTGGGCTATGGCTACACCTTC

abundance: once
d_gene: -
v_gene: TRBV9
j_gene: TRBJ2-1
CDR3aa: CASSVSGSYNEQFF
CDR3nt: TGTGCCAGCAGCGTCTCGGGAAGCTACAATGAGCAGTTCTTC

abundance: few
d_gene: -
v_gene: TRBV5-1
j_gene: TRBJ1-2
CDR3aa: CASSLGQDNYGYTF
CDR3nt: TGCGCCAGCAGCTTGGGACAGGACAACTATGGCTACACCTTC

abundance: few
d_gene: TRBD1
v_gene: TRBV5-1
j_gene: TRBJ1-5
CDR3aa: CASRPTGAGNQPQHF
CDR3nt: TGCGCCAGCAGACCCACAGGGGCAGGCAATCAGCCCCAGCATTTT

abundance: -
d_gene: TRBD2
v_gene: TRBV27
j_gene: TRBJ2-5
CDR3aa: CASSLSTSGQETQYF
CDR3nt: TGTGCCAGCAGTTTATCAACTAGCGGCCAAGAGACCCAGTACTTC

abundance: -
d_gene: TRBD1
v_gene: TRBV11-2
j_gene: TRBJ1-2
CDR3aa: CASSLDPQGNDYGYTF
CDR3nt: TGTGCCAGCAGCTTAGACCCACAGGGGAACGACTATGGCTACACCTTC

abundance: once
d_gene: TRBD2
v_gene: TRBV2
j_gene: TRBJ2-1
CDR3aa: CASTWTSGSYEQFF
CDR3nt: TGTGCCAGCACCTGGACTAGCGGGAGTTATGAGCAGTTCTTC

abundance: -
d_gene: -
v_gene: TRBV11-2
j_gene: TRBJ2-7
CDR3aa: CASSLDPSGFEQYF
CDR3nt: TGTGCCAGCAGCTTAGACCCCTCCGGGTTCGAGCAGTACTTC

abundance: -
d_gene: -
v_gene: TRBV19
j_gene: TRBJ2-6
CDR3aa: CASAPGRTGANVLTF
CDR3nt: TGTGCCAGTGCCCCAGGGCGGACTGGGGCCAACGTCCTGACTTTC

abundance: -
d_gene: -
v_gene: TRBV5-6
j_gene: TRBJ2-3
CDR3aa: CASSFMAVSSWSFSDTQYF
CDR3nt: TGTGCCAGCAGCTTTATGGCGGTGAGCTCTTGGAGTTTTTCAGATACGCAGTATTTT

abundance: -
d_gene: -
v_gene: TRBV7-7
j_gene: TRBJ1-4
CDR3aa: CASSLGPTNEKLFF
CDR3nt: TGTGCTAGCAGCCTAGGGCCAACTAATGAAAAACTGTTTTTT

abundance: -
d_gene: -
v_gene: TRBV6-5
j_gene: TRBJ2-1
CDR3aa: CASTDTSYNEQFF
CDR3nt: TGTGCCAGCACCGACACCTCCTACAATGAGCAGTTCTTC

abundance: -
d_gene: -
v_gene: TRBV4-2
j_gene: TRBJ2-1
CDR3aa: CASSQEGAVSYNEQFF
CDR3nt: TGTGCCAGCAGCCAAGAGGGGGCGGTCTCCTACAATGAGCAGTTCTTC

abundance: -
d_gene: TRBD1
v_gene: TRBV5-1
j_gene: TRBJ1-4
CDR3aa: CASSLEGQSRTNEKLFF
CDR3nt: TGCGCCAGCAGCTTGGAGGGACAGAGCAGGACTAATGAAAAACTGTTTTTT

abundance: -
d_gene: -
v_gene: TRBV29-1
j_gene: TRBJ2-7
CDR3aa: CSAGSPSYEQYF
CDR3nt: TGCAGCGCTGGGAGCCCTTCCTACGAGCAGTACTTC

abundance: -
d_gene: TRBD1
v_gene: TRBV10-3
j_gene: TRBJ2-2
CDR3aa: CAISEDLLGQGPLNTGELFF
CDR3nt: TGTGCCATCAGTGAGGATTTGTTAGGACAGGGTCCCCTGAACACCGGGGAGCTGTTTTTT

abundance: -
d_gene: -
v_gene: TRBV15
j_gene: TRBJ1-5
CDR3aa: CATSRDAGLNQPQHF
CDR3nt: TGTGCCACCAGCAGAGATGCAGGGTTAAATCAGCCCCAGCATTTT

abundance: once
d_gene: TRBD1
v_gene: TRBV16
j_gene: TRBJ1-3
CDR3aa: CASSQSRQGAIYSGNTIYF
CDR3nt: TGTGCCAGCAGCCAATCGAGACAGGGGGCCATATACTCTGGAAACACCATATATTTT

abundance: -
d_gene: -
v_gene: TRBV7-9
j_gene: TRBJ2-5
CDR3aa: CASSTLREEKEQYF
CDR3nt: TGTGCCAGCAGCACTCTGAGGGAGGAGAAAGAGCAGTACTTC

abundance: -
d_gene: -
v_gene: TRBV4-2
j_gene: TRBJ2-1
CDR3aa: CASSQVGGTYNEQFF
CDR3nt: TGTGCCAGCAGCCAAGTTGGCGGGACCTACAATGAGCAGTTCTTC

abundance: -
d_gene: -
v_gene: TRBV10-3
j_gene: TRBJ2-3
CDR3aa: CAISAWGTGRKTDTQYF
CDR3nt: TGTGCCATCAGCGCGTGGGGGACCGGGAGAAAAACAGATACGCAGTATTTT

abundance: -
d_gene: -
v_gene: TRBV2
j_gene: TRBJ2-7
CDR3aa: CASRSGSLTYEQYF
CDR3nt: TGTGCCAGCCGGAGTGGCTCCTTAACATACGAGCAGTACTTC

abundance: few
d_gene: TRBD1
v_gene: TRBV6-6
j_gene: TRBJ2-5
CDR3aa: CASSLGTGRETQYF
CDR3nt: TGTGCCAGCAGTCTAGGGACAGGGAGAGAGACCCAGTACTTC

abundance: -
d_gene: TRBD1
v_gene: TRBV28
j_gene: TRBJ1-6
CDR3aa: CASNRQGYNSPLHF
CDR3nt: TGTGCCAGCAACAGACAGGGCTATAATTCACCCCTCCACTTT

abundance: -
d_gene: -
v_gene: TRBV30
j_gene: TRBJ2-7
CDR3aa: CAWRGTLQHYEQYF
CDR3nt: TGTGCCTGGAGAGGGACACTACAACACTACGAGCAGTACTTC

abundance: once
d_gene: TRBD1
v_gene: TRBV6-4
j_gene: TRBJ1-1
CDR3aa: CASSDSGQASEAFF
CDR3nt: TGTGCCAGCAGTGACTCCGGACAGGCTAGTGAAGCTTTCTTT

abundance: -
d_gene: TRBD2
v_gene: TRBV11-2
j_gene: TRBJ2-5
CDR3aa: CASSLGAGHGGETQYF
CDR3nt: TGTGCCAGCAGCTTAGGTGCAGGCCACGGGGGGGAGACCCAGTACTTC

abundance: -
d_gene: TRBD2
v_gene: TRBV2
j_gene: TRBJ2-3
CDR3aa: CASKTSAGTQYF
CDR3nt: TGTGCCAGCAAAACTAGCGCAGGGACGCAGTATTTT

abundance: -
d_gene: TRBD1
v_gene: TRBV5-4
j_gene: TRBJ2-7
CDR3aa: CASSQGTGPTYEQYF
CDR3nt: TGTGCCAGCAGCCAAGGGACAGGTCCTACCTACGAGCAGTACTTC

abundance: -
d_gene: TRBD2
v_gene: TRBV5-1
j_gene: TRBJ2-5
CDR3aa: CASSPRTSQETQYF
CDR3nt: TGCGCCAGCAGCCCACGGACTAGCCAAGAGACCCAGTACTTC

abundance: -
d_gene: -
v_gene: TRBV5-1
j_gene: TRBJ2-2
CDR3aa: CATQGRAATGELFF
CDR3nt: TGCGCTACTCAAGGCAGGGCCGCCACCGGGGAGCTGTTTTTT

abundance: -
d_gene: TRBD2
v_gene: TRBV7-8
j_gene: TRBJ2-1
CDR3aa: CASSRHSGSSYNEQFF
CDR3nt: TGTGCCAGCAGCCGACATAGCGGGAGCTCCTACAATGAGCAGTTCTTC

abundance: -
d_gene: TRBD1
v_gene: TRBV12-5
j_gene: TRBJ1-2
CDR3aa: CASGLSGQGFDYGYTF
CDR3nt: TGTGCTAGTGGTTTGTCAGGACAGGGGTTTGACTATGGCTACACCTTC

abundance: -
d_gene: -
v_gene: TRBV28
j_gene: TRBJ2-7
CDR3aa: CASSFAGYEQYF
CDR3nt: TGTGCCAGCAGTTTCGCGGGTTACGAGCAGTACTTC